The 16 T cell receptor beta chains in this list originate from one sample, sequenced in a study of blood T cell repertoires in COVID-19. The table came from immunoSEQ multiplex PCR; TCRdb's copy has only in-frame clones and leaves some out. The repertoire holds approximately 290,000 clones, approximately 90% seen once, with around 0.88% in the top ten. Sequences were obtained from peripheral blood. All receptors derive from a man aged 30 to 45 with acute or convalescent COVID-19.

This chain joins TRBV5-1 and TRBJ2-5; 8 bases match TRBD1. Germline CDR1 and CDR2: SGHRS and YFSETQ. The CDR3 sequence is 19 residues long. With V trimmed by 3 bases and J by 5 bases, 21 bases remained unmatched. The CDR3 is CASSSVIGDRGIFAETQYF. CDR3 coding DNA: TGCGCCAGCAGCTCTGTCATAGGAGACAGGGGAATTTTTGCGGAGACCCAGTACTTC. Full variable domain (missing parts from reference TRBV5-1 and TRBJ2-5): KAGVTQTPRYLIKTRGQQVTLSCSPISGHRSVSWYQQTPGQGLQFLFEYFSETQRNKGNFPGRFSGRQFSNSRSEMNVSTLELGDSALYLCASSSVIGDRGIFAETQYFGPGTRLLVL.

The chain carries TRBV12-3 or TRBV12-4 and TRBJ1-5; 8 bases are shared with TRBD1. CDR3 length equals 13 residues. The V and J ends lost 6 bases and 6 bases, in that order; junction bases with no gene match: 4. The CDR3 protein is CASSTGGSQPQHF. The CDR3, as DNA: TGTGCCAGCAGCACAGGGGGTAGTCAGCCCCAGCATTTT.

The chain employs TRBV7-2 and TRBJ2-3, with 13 bases lining up with TRBD2. Looked up from germline, CDR1 is SGHTA and CDR2 is FQGNSA. The V gene end was trimmed by 4 bases and the J gene end by 0 bases; junction bases not matched to a gene: 7. This CDR3 has 18 residues. The CDR3 sequence: CASSSRRTSGGSTDTQYF. The CDR3 DNA is TGTGCCAGCAGCTCCAGAAGGACTAGCGGGGGAAGCACAGATACGCAGTATTTT.

The rearrangement links TRBV5-5 to TRBJ1-4, with TRBD1 matching over 10 bases. The CDR3 totals 14 residues. CDR1 and CDR2 (germline): SGHKS, YYEKEE (reference sequence). Trimming took 4 bases from V and 5 from J; bases not matched to a gene: 2. The CDR3 DNA sequence: TGTGCCAGCAGCCGGGACAGGGGAAATGAAAAACTGTTTTTT. Its translation: CASSRDRGNEKLFF.

This chain joins TRBV2 and TRBJ1-4; no clear D gene. Germline CDR1 SNHLY, CDR2 FYNNEI. The CDR3 loop spans 11 amino acids. V lost 4 bases and J lost 11, with 8 bases in between. Written as DNA, the CDR3 is TGTGCCAGCAGTGTGTCAGTTAAACTGTTTTTT. Protein sequence: CASSVSVKLFF. Complete variable domain (other parts from reference TRBV2 and TRBJ1-4): EPEVTQTPSHQVTQMGQEVILRCVPISNHLYFYWYRQILGQKVEFLVSFYNNEISEKSEIFDDQFSVERPDGSNFTLKIRSTKLEDSAMYFCASSVSVKLFFGSGTQLSVL.

J is TRBJ2-7 and V is TRBV6-5; TRBD1 agrees at 9 bases. The germline V gene has CDR1 MNHEY and CDR2 SVGAGI. J lost 2 bases, V lost 2 bases, and 1 base had no gene match. The CDR3 runs 14 residues. Here the CDR3 reads CASSYTGGAYEQYF. CDR3 in DNA: TGTGCCAGCAGTTACACAGGGGGCGCCTACGAGCAGTACTTC.

This chain links TRBV11-1 with TRBJ2-5, with a tentative D call TRBD1 (7 bases). V was clipped by 6 bases and J by 4 bases, with 18 bases between them. This CDR3 is 15 amino acids long. The V gene's germline CDR1 is SGHAT and CDR2 FQDESV (reference sequence). CDR3 sequence reads: CASRRGTPGGETQYF. The CDR3 bases are TGTGCCAGCAGACGTGGGACTCCAGGGGGAGAGACCCAGTACTTC.

The rearrangement uses TRBV7-3 and TRBJ1-5, with unresolved D. Trimming stripped 0 bases from V and 4 bases from J, with 10 bases between. The germline gives CDR1 SGHTA, CDR2 FQGTGA. This CDR3 spans 15 amino acids. The CDR3 is CASSLTQFLNQPQHF. CDR3 DNA: TGTGCCAGCAGCTTAACGCAGTTCCTTAATCAGCCCCAGCATTTT.

In DNA, the CDR3 is TGTGCCAGCAGCAGGGGACATACCTCTGGGGCCAACGTCCTGACTTTC. Residues: CASSRGHTSGANVLTF. The V call is TRBV7-3, the J call TRBJ2-6, with D tentatively TRBD1 (6 bases). The CDR3 sequence is 16 residues long. Germline CDR1 reads SGHTA; CDR2 reads FQGTGA. V lost 5 bases, J lost 0 bases, and 11 bases lay in between.

The chain carries TRBV9 and TRBJ1-4, with 9 bases lining up with TRBD1. Losses at the gene ends were 3 bases for V and 6 bases for J; bases not matched to a gene: 3. The V gene's germline CDR1 is SGDLS and CDR2 YYNGEE. The CDR3 is 14 amino acids. CDR3 coding DNA: TGTGCCAGCAGCGATCGGGACAGGGATGAAAAACTGTTTTTT. Translated: CASSDRDRDEKLFF.

This chain uses TRBV10-1 with TRBJ2-7, with TRBD1 matching over 9 bases. The germline gives CDR1 WNHNN, CDR2 SYGVQD (reference sequence). This CDR3 is 15 amino acids long. After removal of 3 bases from V and 5 bases from J, the junction contained 8 bases not matched to a gene. The CDR3 spells CASSESTGGINEQYF. The CDR3 coding sequence is TGCGCCAGCAGTGAAAGTACAGGGGGCATCAACGAGCAGTACTTC.

The chain joins TRBV19 to TRBJ1-3; D may be TRBD1 (6 bases). The CDR3 is made up of 13 amino acids. CDR1 LNHDA and CDR2 SQIVND come from the germline V gene (reference sequence). V was cut by 5 bases and J by 4 bases, with 9 bases left in between. The CDR3 spells CASSRTVGNTIYF. The CDR3 DNA is TGTGCCAGTAGTCGGACAGTCGGAAACACCATATATTTT.

V and J are TRBV6-4 and TRBJ1-3; D not resolved. This CDR3 region has 17 residues. CDR1 and CDR2 (germline): MRHNA, SNTAGT. Trimming took 0 bases from V and 6 from J, leaving 18 bases between them. This CDR3 is CASSDSILVRRVNTIYF. The CDR3 region has the DNA TGTGCCAGCAGTGACTCGATCTTGGTTCGACGGGTAAACACCATATATTTT.

CDR3 nucleotide sequence: TGTGCCAGCAGCGTCACGGCTAGTTTACTCAATGAGCAGTTCTTC. It is translated as CASSVTASLLNEQFF. The J gene is TRBJ2-1, the V gene TRBV9, with unresolved D. The germline V gene has CDR1 SGDLS and CDR2 YYNGEE. The germline V and J ends were trimmed by 2 bases and 6 bases, with 15 bases remaining between them. This CDR3 is built from 15 residues.

The V call is TRBV19, the J call TRBJ1-2; D is unclear. V lost 2 bases to trimming and J lost 6 bases, with 13 bases between them. The CDR3 totals 14 residues. Germline V gives CDR1 LNHDA, CDR2 SQIVND (reference sequence). CDR3 sequence (DNA): TGTGCCAGTAGTATACCGGGGAAGAGGCATGGCTACACCTTC. Translating it yields CASSIPGKRHGYTF.

The chain employs TRBV10-3 and TRBJ1-6; 11 nucleotides align to TRBD1. This CDR3 is built from 16 residues. V dropped 2 bases and J dropped 8; count of bases not matched to a gene: 5. From germline, CDR1 is ENHRY and CDR2 SYGVKD. The CDR3: CAISEGQGAGDSPLHF. The CDR3 coding sequence is TGTGCCATCAGTGAGGGACAGGGGGCCGGAGATTCACCCCTCCACTTT.